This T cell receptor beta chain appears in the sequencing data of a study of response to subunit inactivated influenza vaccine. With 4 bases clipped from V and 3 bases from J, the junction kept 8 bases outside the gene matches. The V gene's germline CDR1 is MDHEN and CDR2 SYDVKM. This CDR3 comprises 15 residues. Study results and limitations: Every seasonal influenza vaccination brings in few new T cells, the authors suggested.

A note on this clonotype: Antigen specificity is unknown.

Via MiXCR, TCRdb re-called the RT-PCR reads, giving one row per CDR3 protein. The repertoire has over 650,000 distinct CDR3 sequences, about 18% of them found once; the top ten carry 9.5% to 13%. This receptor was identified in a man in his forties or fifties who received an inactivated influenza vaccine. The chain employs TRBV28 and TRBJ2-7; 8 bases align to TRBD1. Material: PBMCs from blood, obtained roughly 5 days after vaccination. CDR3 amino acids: CASSWDRTGSYEQYF. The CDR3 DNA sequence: TGTGCCAGCAGTTGGGACCGGACAGGGAGCTACGAGCAGTACTTC.